A single sample gave rise to the 12 T cell receptor beta chains below, sequenced in a study of T cell repertoires in cytomegalovirus infection. MiXCR was run by TCRdb on the reads, yielding one entry per CDR3 protein. The sample contains 250,000 to 300,000 distinct CDR3 sequences, roughly 24% of which appear only once. Sample: PBMCs. These receptors all come from a human donor in good health (CMV status not recorded). Some clones in this sample may be carry-over from other donors' samples.

Concerning this clonotype: With a much larger clone just one base away, this may be a read error. The chain joins TRBV7-2 to TRBJ2-7, with D maybe TRBD2 (6 bases). This CDR3 contains 13 residues. Germline values: CDR1 SGHTA, CDR2 FQGNSA. The germline V and J ends were trimmed by 5 bases and 8 bases, with 16 bases remaining between them. CDR3 DNA: TGTGCCAGCAGCCAAAGCCGTGCGGGGCAGCAGTACTTC. Translating it yields CASSQSRAGQQYF.

This clonotype was picked up many times. This chain joins TRBV7-9 and TRBJ1-3; D gene ambiguous. Germline CDR1 reads SEHNR; CDR2 reads FQNEAQ (reference sequence). The CDR3 runs 14 residues. The V end lost 3 bases, the J end lost 0 bases, and 6 bases lay between the germline ends. The CDR3 is CASSFDISGNTIYF. In nucleotides, the CDR3 is TGTGCCAGCAGCTTCGACATCTCTGGAAACACCATATATTTT.

This clonotype was detected many times. The rearrangement uses TRBV27 and TRBJ1-5; D uncertain. The germline V and J ends were trimmed by 3 bases and 6 bases, with 12 bases remaining between them. The CDR3 contains 14 residues. Germline CDR1 reads MNHEY; CDR2 reads SMNVEV (reference sequence). This CDR3 reads CASSLSLWAQPQHF. CDR3 nucleotides: TGTGCCAGCAGTTTGTCGCTGTGGGCTCAGCCCCAGCATTTT.

The CDR3: CASAGQDEDTQYF. The DNA of the CDR3 is TGTGCCAGCGCCGGGCAGGATGAAGATACGCAGTATTTT. This chain links TRBV7-2 with TRBJ2-3; the D is unclear. V was trimmed by 8 bases and J by 5 bases, leaving 14 bases between them. The length of the CDR3 is 13 residues. Germline V gene sequence: CDR1 SGHTA, CDR2 FQGNSA. The whole variable domain, filled in from reference TRBV7-2 and TRBJ2-3, reads GAGVSQSPSNKVTEKGKDVELRCDPISGHTALYWYRQSLGQGLEFLIYFQGNSAPDKSGLPSDRFSAERTGGSVSTLTIQRTQQEDSAVYLCASAGQDEDTQYFGPGTRLTVL.

The sample holds a few counts of this clonotype. V and J are TRBV5-1 and TRBJ1-1; 9 bases align to TRBD1. The J segment lost 4 bases and the V segment lost 6 bases, leaving 4 bases of the junction unmatched. The length of the CDR3 is 13 residues. Germline V gives CDR1 SGHRS, CDR2 YFSETQ. This CDR3 is CASTQGAGTEAFF. CDR3 bases: TGCGCCAGCACACAGGGGGCAGGCACTGAAGCTTTCTTT.

This clonotype was recorded at least ten times. V and J are TRBV6-2 or TRBV6-3 and TRBJ2-2; the D is unclear. The germline V gene has CDR1 MNHEY and CDR2 SVGEGT. Trimming left V 6 bases short and J 5 bases short, with 10 bases between. This CDR3 has 13 amino acids. As DNA, the CDR3 is TGTGCCAGCAGACAAGCAGTAACCGGGGAGCTGTTTTTT. As protein: CASRQAVTGELFF.

This clonotype was observed at least ten times. This chain links TRBV7-8 with TRBJ1-2; 12 bases map to TRBD1. CDR3 size: 14 residues. V lost 5 bases, J lost 8 bases, and 6 bases stayed unmatched. From germline, CDR1 is SGHVS and CDR2 FQNEAQ. The CDR3 is CASSPGTGGFGYTF. CDR3 bases: TGTGCCAGCAGCCCCGGGACAGGGGGCTTCGGCTACACCTTC.

V and J are TRBV6-8 and TRBJ2-7; D remains unclear. The CDR3 runs 17 residues. CDR1 is MNHGY, CDR2 SAAAGT, per germline. V was clipped by 3 bases and J by 2 bases, with 20 bases between them. CDR3 region: CASSYFTGARTAYEQYF. CDR3 bases: TGTGCCAGCAGTTATTTTACCGGTGCTAGAACGGCCTACGAGCAGTACTTC.

This clonotype was seen ten or more times. CDR3 loop: CASSLDSGGVTGETQYF. CDR3 nucleotide sequence: TGTGCCAGCAGCTTAGATTCGGGCGGGGTCACCGGGGAGACCCAGTACTTC. The J gene is TRBJ2-5, the V gene TRBV7-9; D is perhaps TRBD2 (6 bases). CDR1 SEHNR and CDR2 FQNEAQ come from the germline V gene (reference sequence). V was shortened by 1 base and J by 5 bases, with 20 bases between the two germline ends. CDR3 length: 17 amino acids.

This chain uses TRBV11-1 with TRBJ1-2; D perhaps matches TRBD1 (5 bases). Between the trimmed V and J ends, which lost 5 bases and 7 bases, there was a span of 11 bases. From germline, CDR1 is SGHAT and CDR2 FQDESV (reference sequence). The CDR3 extends over 12 amino acids. The CDR3 is CASSPEGFGYTF. CDR3 coding DNA: TGTGCCAGCAGCCCGGAGGGGTTTGGCTACACCTTC.

The chain links TRBV28 to TRBJ2-7; 12 bases agree with TRBD2. This CDR3 has 14 amino acids. V trimming: 8 bases; J trimming: 2 bases; junction bases outside the gene matches: 4. The germline gives CDR1 MDHEN, CDR2 SYDVKM. The CDR3 loop reads CASLTSGGPYEQYF. Here the CDR3 DNA reads TGTGCCAGCCTCACTAGCGGGGGGCCCTACGAGCAGTACTTC.

This clonotype was counted between two and nine times. The chain combines TRBV6-6 with TRBJ2-7; 12 nucleotides align to TRBD2. The germline V gene encodes CDR1 MNHNY and CDR2 SVGAGI (reference sequence). The CDR3 extends over 14 amino acids. Trimming took 4 bases from V and 4 from J; bases not matched to a gene: 2. The CDR3 spells CASSLTSGRYEQYV. As DNA, the CDR3 is TGTGCCAGCAGTTTGACTAGCGGGAGATACGAGCAGTACGTC.